This is a list of T cell receptor beta chains from one sample in a study of blood T cell repertoires in COVID-19. Here immunoSEQ multiplex PCR was the method, and the copy in TCRdb shows in-frame clones only, minus some. The sample has 150,000 to 250,000 clones; around 94% are singletons. Sequencing was performed on peripheral blood. The receptors here all came from a man aged 25-45 years with COVID-19, enrolled during active disease. CDR3s include the opening cysteine and the closing phenylalanine or tryptophan. D genes are given only for firm matches. Size tells how often a clone was seen (once, few, many) or the class of an expanded clone, and some rows leave it out.

clone_size	v_call	d_call	j_call	cdr3_length	cdr3_nt	cdr3_aa
.	TRBV6-1	.	TRBJ1-2	13	TGTGCCAGCAGTGAAAATTCCGGTGGTGGCTACACCTTC	CASSENSGGGYTF
once	TRBV20-1	.	TRBJ2-1	13	TGCAGTGCTAGTTCGGGGTTGGACAATGAGCAGTTCTTC	CSASSGLDNEQFF
.	TRBV19	TRBD1	TRBJ1-6	14	TGTGCCAGTAGTACCGGGACAGGGATCTCACCCCTCCACTTT	CASSTGTGISPLHF
.	TRBV19	TRBD1	TRBJ2-3	14	TGTGCCAGTAGTAGTTCAGGGGGTTTAGATACGCAGTATTTT	CASSSSGGLDTQYF
.	TRBV7-9	.	TRBJ2-5	15	TGTGCCAGCAGCTTAGTAGCAGGATCGGGGGAGACCCAGTACTTC	CASSLVAGSGETQYF
.	TRBV7-6	TRBD1	TRBJ1-3	15	TGTGCCAGCAGCTTAGCGTCAGGGGGACTGAACACCATATATTTT	CASSLASGGLNTIYF
.	TRBV19	.	TRBJ1-2	15	TGTGCCAGTAGTCCCGACAACAGGGCCGGCAGCGGCTACACCTTC	CASSPDNRAGSGYTF
once	TRBV11-2	TRBD1	TRBJ1-5	14	TGTGCCAGCAGCCCAGGGACAGGGGATCAGCCCCAGCATTTT	CASSPGTGDQPQHF
.	TRBV5-4	.	TRBJ1-4	13	TGTGCCAGCAGCTCCCAAACGGATGAAAAACTGTTTTTT	CASSSQTDEKLFF
.	TRBV15	.	TRBJ2-7	15	TGTGCCACCAGGAACGGGGGACAGCCCTTATACGAGCAGTACTTC	CATRNGGQPLYEQYF
.	TRBV6-1	.	TRBJ1-2	17	TGTGCCAGCAGTGAACTCTCCACCAACCAGATATACTATGGCTACACCTTC	CASSELSTNQIYYGYTF
.	TRBV6-5	TRBD1	TRBJ1-1	15	TGTGCCAGCAGTTACTCGGGGACAGAGAACACTGAAGCTTTCTTT	CASSYSGTENTEAFF
.	TRBV4-1	.	TRBJ2-2	15	TGCGCCAGCAGCCCGTCCATGCCCCGGTCCGGGGAGCTGTTTTTT	CASSPSMPRSGELFF
once	TRBV10-3	.	TRBJ1-2	12	TGTGCCATCAGTGACGGTAACTATGGCTACACCTTC	CAISDGNYGYTF
.	TRBV7-9	TRBD1	TRBJ1-1	16	TGTGCCAGCAGCTTATCCTCGACAGGGGGAGGCACTGAAGCTTTCTTT	CASSLSSTGGGTEAFF
.	TRBV9	.	TRBJ2-2	13	TGTGCCAGCAGCGTAGTACGGACCGGGGAGCTGTTTTTT	CASSVVRTGELFF
.	TRBV6-1	.	TRBJ1-4	11	TGTGCCAGCAGTGAGGCCAGGGCCCTGTTTTTT	CASSEARALFF
.	TRBV13	.	TRBJ1-5	15	TGTGCCAGCAGCTTAGCAGGGTACCCTAATCAGCCCCAGCATTTT	CASSLAGYPNQPQHF
.	TRBV9	TRBD2	TRBJ2-1	15	TGTGCCAGCAGCGTTAGCGGGGGGGCCCACAATGAGCAGTTCTTC	CASSVSGGAHNEQFF
.	TRBV9	TRBD1	TRBJ2-2	16	TGTGCCAGCAGCCTCCAGGGGGCGCGGGACACCGGGGAGCTGTTTTTT	CASSLQGARDTGELFF
.	TRBV4-1	TRBD1	TRBJ1-1	15	TGCGCCAGCAGCCAAGGGGGACAGGGGGGCACTGAAGCTTTCTTT	CASSQGGQGGTEAFF
.	TRBV3-1/TRBV3-2	.	TRBJ1-2	15	TGTGCCAGCAGCCCCGCGGGCCAGGGGCTCTATGGCTACACCTTC	CASSPAGQGLYGYTF
once	TRBV2	TRBD2	TRBJ2-5	15	TGTGCCAGCAGTCCCCAGCGGGGGCGCCAAGAGACCCAGTACTTC	CASSPQRGRQETQYF
.	TRBV5-1	TRBD1	TRBJ1-1	17	TGCGCCAGCAGCTTGGCGGGACAGGCTTCGATGAACACTGAAGCTTTCTTT	CASSLAGQASMNTEAFF
.	TRBV2	TRBD1	TRBJ1-5	14	TGTGCCAGCAGCCGGGACAGGGATTTTCAGCCCCAGCATTTT	CASSRDRDFQPQHF
.	TRBV5-1	TRBD1	TRBJ2-2	15	TGCGCCAGCAGCTTGGTGGCAGGGGGCACCGGGGAGCTGTTTTTT	CASSLVAGGTGELFF
.	TRBV10-3	.	TRBJ1-5	13	TGTGCCTCCGAGGACAGCCTCAATCAGCCCCAGCATTTT	CASEDSLNQPQHF
once	TRBV7-9	TRBD1	TRBJ1-6	16	TGTGCCAGCAGCGCCGGGACAGGGGGATTGGTTTCACCCCTCCACTTT	CASSAGTGGLVSPLHF
.	TRBV5-1	.	TRBJ1-1	13	TGCGCCAGCAGCGTCCAGGGGAACACTGAAGCTTTCTTT	CASSVQGNTEAFF
.	TRBV3-1/TRBV3-2	TRBD1	TRBJ1-5	16	TGTGCCAGCAGCCAAGAAAGAGGGACAGACAATCAGCCCCAGCATTTT	CASSQERGTDNQPQHF
.	TRBV27	.	TRBJ1-2	18	TGTGCCAGCAGTCCCCGGCCCCCGGGGAGCTCCCTAAAGGATGGCTACACCTTC	CASSPRPPGSSLKDGYTF
once	TRBV7-9	.	TRBJ2-2	14	TGTGCCAGCAGCCCCCAGGGGAACACCGGGGAGCTGTTTTTT	CASSPQGNTGELFF
.	TRBV19	.	TRBJ1-6	16	TGTGCCAGTAGTATGCTACAGACGCCTATTAATTCACCCCTCCACTTT	CASSMLQTPINSPLHF
.	TRBV9	.	TRBJ2-2	16	TGTGCCAGCAGCGTGAGACAGACACCGAACACCGGGGAGCTGTTTTTT	CASSVRQTPNTGELFF
once	TRBV29-1	.	TRBJ1-2	11	TGCAGCGTTGAACGCGGCTATGGCTACACCTTC	CSVERGYGYTF
.	TRBV5-1	.	TRBJ2-1	16	TGCGCCAGCAGCTCCCTAGCGCGGAGGACCATAGATGAGCAGTTCTTC	CASSSLARRTIDEQFF
.	TRBV3-1/TRBV3-2	TRBD2	TRBJ2-3	16	TGTGCCAGCAGCCAACCAGCGGGGGGGCGCACAGATACGCAGTATTTT	CASSQPAGGRTDTQYF
.	TRBV6-4	.	TRBJ1-1	14	TGTGCCAGAAACGAGTCGGGGGTGGTGACTGAAGCTTTCTTT	CARNESGVVTEAFF
.	TRBV27	.	TRBJ1-1	12	TGTGCCAGCAGTTTCCCGAGTGGGGCGGCTTTCTTT	CASSFPSGAAFF
.	TRBV5-1	TRBD2	TRBJ2-3	16	TGCGCCAGCAGCTTGGGAAACGGGGGGGCAGTGGATACGCAGTATTTT	CASSLGNGGAVDTQYF
.	TRBV7-3	.	TRBJ2-2	18	TGTGCCAGCAGCGAAAGCCTTGGGTCAGGGAGGCACACCGGGGAGCTGTTTTTT	CASSESLGSGRHTGELFF
.	TRBV7-3	.	TRBJ1-6	13	TGTGCCAGCAGCTCTGGGGGGGATTCACCCCTCCACTTT	CASSSGGDSPLHF
few	TRBV2	TRBD1	TRBJ1-5	14	TGTGCCAGCAGCGCGACCGGGACAGGGGGTCCCCAGCATTTT	CASSATGTGGPQHF
.	TRBV19	.	TRBJ1-3	16	TGTGCCAGTAGTCCTCTCGACGCAGGGGCTGGAAACACCATATATTTT	CASSPLDAGAGNTIYF
.	TRBV19	.	TRBJ2-5	14	TGTGCCAGTAGTATTATGACAGCCCAAGAGACCCAGTACTTC	CASSIMTAQETQYF
.	TRBV19	TRBD2	TRBJ2-3	19	TGTGCCAGTAGTGACCCGGGACTAGCGGGGGGTTCTAGCACAGATACGCAGTATTTT	CASSDPGLAGGSSTDTQYF
.	TRBV7-6	TRBD1	TRBJ1-2	16	TGTGCCAGCAGCCCGACAGGGACTCGAGCTAACTATGGCTACACCTTC	CASSPTGTRANYGYTF
.	TRBV9	TRBD1	TRBJ1-3	16	TGTGCCAGCAGCGTAGATGGGACAGGGACTGGAAACACCATATATTTT	CASSVDGTGTGNTIYF
.	TRBV25-1	TRBD1	TRBJ1-2	15	TGTGCCAGCAGTCCACGGGACAGGGGGAAGGTGGGCTACACCTTC	CASSPRDRGKVGYTF
.	TRBV19	TRBD1	TRBJ2-7	12	TGTGCCACAGCACAGGGGGCCAACGAGCAGTACTTC	CATAQGANEQYF
.	TRBV14	TRBD1	TRBJ1-5	15	TGTGCCAGCAGCCAAACAGGGGGACCGAATCAGCCCCAGCATTTT	CASSQTGGPNQPQHF
.	TRBV6-2/TRBV6-3	TRBD2	TRBJ2-3	15	TGTGCCAGCAGTTACATCGGCGGGGGGGCCGATACGCAGTATTTT	CASSYIGGGADTQYF
.	TRBV7-3	TRBD1	TRBJ1-1	15	TGTGCCAGCAGCTTAGGGGGGACAGGGCTCACTGAAGCTTTCTTT	CASSLGGTGLTEAFF